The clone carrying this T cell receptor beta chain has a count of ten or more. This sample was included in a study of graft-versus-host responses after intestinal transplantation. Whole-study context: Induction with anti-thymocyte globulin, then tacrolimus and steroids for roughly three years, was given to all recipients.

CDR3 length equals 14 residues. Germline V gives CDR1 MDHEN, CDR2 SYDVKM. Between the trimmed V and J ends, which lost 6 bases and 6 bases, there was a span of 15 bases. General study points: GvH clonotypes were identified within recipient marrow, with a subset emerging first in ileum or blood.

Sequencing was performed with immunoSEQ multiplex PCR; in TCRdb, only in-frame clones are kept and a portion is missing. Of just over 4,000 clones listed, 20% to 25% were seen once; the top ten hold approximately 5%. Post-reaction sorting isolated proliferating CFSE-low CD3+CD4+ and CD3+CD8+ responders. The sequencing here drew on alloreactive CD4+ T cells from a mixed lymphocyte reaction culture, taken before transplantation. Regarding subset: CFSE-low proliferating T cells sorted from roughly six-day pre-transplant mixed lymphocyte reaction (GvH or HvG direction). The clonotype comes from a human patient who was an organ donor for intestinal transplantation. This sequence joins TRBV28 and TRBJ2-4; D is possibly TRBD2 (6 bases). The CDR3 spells CASRAGPNRNIQYF. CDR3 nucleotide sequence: TGTGCCAGCAGGGCGGGGCCCAACCGAAACATTCAGTACTTC.